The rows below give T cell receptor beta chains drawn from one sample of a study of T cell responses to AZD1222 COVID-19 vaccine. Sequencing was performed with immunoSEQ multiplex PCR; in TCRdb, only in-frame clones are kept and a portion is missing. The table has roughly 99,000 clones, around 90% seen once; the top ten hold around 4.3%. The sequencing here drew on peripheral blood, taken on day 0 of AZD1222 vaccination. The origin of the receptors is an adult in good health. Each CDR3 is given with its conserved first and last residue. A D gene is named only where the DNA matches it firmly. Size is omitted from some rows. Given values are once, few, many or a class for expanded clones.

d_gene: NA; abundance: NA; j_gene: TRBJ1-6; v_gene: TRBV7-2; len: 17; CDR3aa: CASSPRGSSSYNSPLHF; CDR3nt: TGTGCCAGCAGCCCCCGGGGCAGTAGCTCCTATAATTCACCCCTCCACTTT
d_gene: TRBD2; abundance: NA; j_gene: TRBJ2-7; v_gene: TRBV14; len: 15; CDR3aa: CASSSLGGDPYEQYF; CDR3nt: TGTGCCAGCAGCTCTCTGGGGGGGGACCCCTACGAGCAGTACTTC
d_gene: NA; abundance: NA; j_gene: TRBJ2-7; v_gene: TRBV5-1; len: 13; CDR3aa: CASSLVLSYEQYF; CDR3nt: TGCGCCAGCAGCTTGGTGCTATCCTACGAGCAGTACTTC
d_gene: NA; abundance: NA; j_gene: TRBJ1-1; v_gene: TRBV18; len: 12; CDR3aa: CASSPGQSEAFF; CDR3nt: TGTGCCAGCTCACCGGGGCAGTCTGAAGCTTTCTTT
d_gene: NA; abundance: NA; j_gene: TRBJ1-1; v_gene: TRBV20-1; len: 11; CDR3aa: CSARDLAEAFF; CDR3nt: TGCAGTGCTAGAGATTTAGCAGAAGCTTTCTTT
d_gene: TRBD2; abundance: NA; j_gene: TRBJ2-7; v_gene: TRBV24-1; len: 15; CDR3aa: CATSDLRAGAGEQYF; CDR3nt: TGTGCCACCAGTGATTTGCGAGCGGGAGCTGGCGAGCAGTACTTC
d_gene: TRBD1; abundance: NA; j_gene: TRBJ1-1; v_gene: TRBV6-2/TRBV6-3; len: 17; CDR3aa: CASSYRLGRQGDTEAFF; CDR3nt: TGTGCCAGCAGTTACCGTCTAGGGAGACAGGGGGACACTGAAGCTTTCTTT
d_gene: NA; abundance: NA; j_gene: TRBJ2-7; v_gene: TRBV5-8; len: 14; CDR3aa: CASSLWLGEDEQYF; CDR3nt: TGTGCCAGCAGCTTGTGGCTAGGAGAAGACGAGCAGTACTTC
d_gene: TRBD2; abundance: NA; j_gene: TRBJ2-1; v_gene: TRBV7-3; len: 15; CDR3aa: CASSLTTGGDNEQFF; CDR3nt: TGTGCCAGCAGCTTAACCACGGGGGGTGACAATGAGCAGTTCTTC
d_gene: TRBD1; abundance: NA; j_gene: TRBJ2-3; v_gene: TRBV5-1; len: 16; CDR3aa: CASSIGTGYPTDTQYF; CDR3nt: TGCGCCAGCAGCATAGGGACAGGTTACCCCACAGATACGCAGTATTTT
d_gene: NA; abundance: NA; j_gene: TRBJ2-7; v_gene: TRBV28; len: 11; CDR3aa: CASSFNSEQYF; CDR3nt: TGTGCCAGCAGTTTTAACAGCGAGCAGTACTTC
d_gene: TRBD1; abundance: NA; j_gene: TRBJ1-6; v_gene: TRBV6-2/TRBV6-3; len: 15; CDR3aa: CASSYEGQQISPLHF; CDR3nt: TGTGCCAGCAGTTACGAGGGACAGCAAATTTCACCCCTCCACTTT
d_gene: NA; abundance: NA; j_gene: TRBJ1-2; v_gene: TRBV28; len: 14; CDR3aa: CASSLGSVPYGYTF; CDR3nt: TGTGCCAGCAGTTTGGGCAGTGTCCCGTATGGCTACACCTTC
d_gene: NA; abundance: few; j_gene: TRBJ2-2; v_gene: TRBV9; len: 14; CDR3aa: CASTPDFPGRELFF; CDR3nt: TGTGCCAGCACCCCTGATTTTCCGGGAAGGGAGCTGTTTTTT
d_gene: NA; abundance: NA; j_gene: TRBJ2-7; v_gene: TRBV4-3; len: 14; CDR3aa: CASSQDGGSYEQYF; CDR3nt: TGCGCCAGCAGCCAAGATGGCGGCTCCTACGAGCAGTACTTC
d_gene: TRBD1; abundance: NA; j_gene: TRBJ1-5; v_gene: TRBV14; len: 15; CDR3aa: CASSQTGPSNQPQHF; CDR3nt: TGTGCCAGCAGCCAGACAGGGCCTAGCAATCAGCCCCAGCATTTT
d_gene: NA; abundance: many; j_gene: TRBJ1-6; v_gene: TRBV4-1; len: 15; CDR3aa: CASSPDMGGSLSLHF; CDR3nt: TGCGCCAGCAGCCCTGACATGGGTGGAAGTTTGTCCCTCCACTTT